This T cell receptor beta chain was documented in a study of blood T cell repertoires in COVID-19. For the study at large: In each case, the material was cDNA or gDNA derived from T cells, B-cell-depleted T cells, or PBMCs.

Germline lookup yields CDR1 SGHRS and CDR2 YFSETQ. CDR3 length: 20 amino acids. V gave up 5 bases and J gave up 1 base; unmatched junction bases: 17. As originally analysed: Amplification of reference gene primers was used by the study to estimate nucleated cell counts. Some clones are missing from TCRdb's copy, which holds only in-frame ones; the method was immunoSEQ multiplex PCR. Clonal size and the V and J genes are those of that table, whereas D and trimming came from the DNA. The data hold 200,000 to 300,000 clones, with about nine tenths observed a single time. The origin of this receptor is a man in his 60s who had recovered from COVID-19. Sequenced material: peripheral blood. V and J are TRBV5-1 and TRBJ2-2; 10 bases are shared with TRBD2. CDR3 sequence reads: CASRPPGGLAGAMNTGELFF. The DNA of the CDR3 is TGCGCCAGCAGGCCCCCGGGGGGGCTAGCGGGGGCCATGAACACCGGGGAGCTGTTTTTT.